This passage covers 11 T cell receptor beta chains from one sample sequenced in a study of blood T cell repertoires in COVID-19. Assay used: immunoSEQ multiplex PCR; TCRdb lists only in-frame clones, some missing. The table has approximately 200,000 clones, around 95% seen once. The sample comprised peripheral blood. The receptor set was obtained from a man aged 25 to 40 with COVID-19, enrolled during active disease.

The CDR3 sequence: CASSPFDQPQHF. The CDR3 nucleotides read TGTGCCAGCTCACCCTTCGATCAGCCCCAGCATTTT. The genes are TRBV18 and TRBJ1-5; D uncertain. Germline V gene data show CDR1 as KGHSH and CDR2 as LQKENI. V shed 3 bases and J shed 5 bases, with 5 bases lying between them. This CDR3 has 12 amino acids. Variable domain in full (rest from reference TRBV18 and TRBJ1-5): NAGVMQNPRHLVRRRGQEARLRCSPMKGHSHVYWYRQLPEEGLKFMVYLQKENIIDESGMPKERFSAEFPKEGPSILRIQQVVRGDSAAYFCASSPFDQPQHFGDGTRLSIL.

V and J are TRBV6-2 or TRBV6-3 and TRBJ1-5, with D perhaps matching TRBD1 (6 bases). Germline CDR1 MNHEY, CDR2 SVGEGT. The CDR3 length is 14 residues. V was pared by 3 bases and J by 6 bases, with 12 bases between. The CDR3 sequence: CASSYMGAGQPQHF. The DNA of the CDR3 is TGTGCCAGCAGTTATATGGGGGCCGGTCAGCCCCAGCATTTT.

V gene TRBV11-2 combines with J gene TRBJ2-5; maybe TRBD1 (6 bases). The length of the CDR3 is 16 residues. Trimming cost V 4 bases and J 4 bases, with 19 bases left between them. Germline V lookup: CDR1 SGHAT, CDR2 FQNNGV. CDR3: CASSSDPTGPLETQYF. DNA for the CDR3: TGTGCCAGCAGCTCCGACCCGACAGGACCTCTAGAGACCCAGTACTTC. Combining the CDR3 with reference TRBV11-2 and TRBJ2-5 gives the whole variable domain EAGVAQSPRYKIIEKRQSVAFWCNPISGHATLYWYQQILGQGPKLLIQFQNNGVVDDSQLPKDRFSAERLKGVDSTLKIQPAKLEDSAVYLCASSSDPTGPLETQYFGPGTRLLVL.

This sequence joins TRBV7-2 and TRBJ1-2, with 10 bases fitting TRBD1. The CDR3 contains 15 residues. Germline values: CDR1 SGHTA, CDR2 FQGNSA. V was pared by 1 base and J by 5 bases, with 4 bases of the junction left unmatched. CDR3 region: CASSLGGQGLYGYTF. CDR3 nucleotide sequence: TGTGCCAGCAGCTTAGGGGGACAGGGGCTTTATGGCTACACCTTC.

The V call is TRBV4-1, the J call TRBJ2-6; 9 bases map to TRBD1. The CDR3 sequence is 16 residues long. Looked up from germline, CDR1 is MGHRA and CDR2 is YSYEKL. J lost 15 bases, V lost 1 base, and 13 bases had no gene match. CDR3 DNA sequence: TGCGCCAGCAGCCAAGTCTTCCCGGCTAGACAGGGGGGCCTGACTTTC. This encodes CASSQVFPARQGGLTF.

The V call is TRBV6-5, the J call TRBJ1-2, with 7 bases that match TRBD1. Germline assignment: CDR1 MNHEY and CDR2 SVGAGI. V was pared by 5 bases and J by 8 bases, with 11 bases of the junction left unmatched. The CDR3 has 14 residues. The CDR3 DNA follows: TGTGCCAGCAGTAATCGGGACAGCTATGGCGGCTACACCTTC. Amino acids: CASSNRDSYGGYTF.

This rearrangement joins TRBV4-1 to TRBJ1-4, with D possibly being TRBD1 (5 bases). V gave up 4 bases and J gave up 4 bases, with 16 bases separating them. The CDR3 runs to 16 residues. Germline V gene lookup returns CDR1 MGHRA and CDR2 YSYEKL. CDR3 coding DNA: TGCGCCAGCAGCCTCAGCCCAGGGTCCCGTAATGAAAAACTGTTTTTT. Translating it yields CASSLSPGSRNEKLFF.

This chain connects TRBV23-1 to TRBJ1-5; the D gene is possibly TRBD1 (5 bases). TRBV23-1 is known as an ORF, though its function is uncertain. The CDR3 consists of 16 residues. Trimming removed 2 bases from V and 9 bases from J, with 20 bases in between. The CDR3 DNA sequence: TGCGCCAGCAGTCAAAGGCGTAGGGGAGGGGTTTTGCCCCAGCATTTT. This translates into CASSQRRRGGVLPQHF.

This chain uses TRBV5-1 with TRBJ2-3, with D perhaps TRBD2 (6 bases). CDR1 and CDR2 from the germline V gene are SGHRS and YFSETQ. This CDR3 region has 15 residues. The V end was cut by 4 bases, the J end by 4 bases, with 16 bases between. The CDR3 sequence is CASSTEGRRPDTQYF. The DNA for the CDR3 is TGCGCCAGCAGCACGGAGGGGAGGAGGCCAGATACGCAGTATTTT.

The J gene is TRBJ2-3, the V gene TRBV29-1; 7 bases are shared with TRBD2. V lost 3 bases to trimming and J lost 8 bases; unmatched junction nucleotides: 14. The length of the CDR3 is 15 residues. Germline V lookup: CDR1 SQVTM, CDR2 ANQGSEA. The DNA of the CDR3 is TGCAGCGTTGAGCGGCTAGCGGAGCGAGGCGGTACGCAGTATTTT. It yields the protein CSVERLAERGGTQYF.

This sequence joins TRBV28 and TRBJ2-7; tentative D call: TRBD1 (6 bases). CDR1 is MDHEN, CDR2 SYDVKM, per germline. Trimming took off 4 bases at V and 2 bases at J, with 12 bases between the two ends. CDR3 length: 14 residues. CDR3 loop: CASSYTGLAYEQYF. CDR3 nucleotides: TGTGCCAGCAGTTATACAGGGTTGGCCTACGAGCAGTACTTC. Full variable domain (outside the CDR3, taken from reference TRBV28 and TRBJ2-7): DVKVTQSSRYLVKRTGEKVFLECVQDMDHENMFWYRQDPGLGLRLIYFSYDVKMKEKGDIPEGYSVSREKKERFSLILESASTNQTSMYLCASSYTGLAYEQYFGPGTRLTVT.